This TCR beta chain was recorded in a study of blood T cell repertoires in COVID-19. Study as a whole: Sources were T cells, B-cell-depleted T cells, or PBMCs; the material itself was cDNA or gDNA.

In the authors' workflow: Using reference gene primer amplification, nucleated cell counts were estimated. The protocol was immunoSEQ multiplex PCR, while the TCRdb copy is restricted to in-frame clones and leaves out a portion. V, J and clone size are taken as reported in that table, and D and trimming were inferred from the DNA itself. The sample consists of approximately 190,000 clones, 80% to 90% of them appearing once. This clone was detected a few times. Germline V gives CDR1 MNHEY, CDR2 SMNVEV (reference sequence). The CDR3 contains 15 residues. Trimming left V 4 bases short and J 7 bases short, with 17 bases between.

The source material was peripheral blood. The receptor's source is a human donor in a cohort sampled during active COVID-19. The V gene is TRBV27, the J gene TRBJ2-1; D may be TRBD2 (5 bases). CDR3 nucleotide sequence: TGTGCCAGCAGTTGGGAGCGAGGGAGTAATAATGAGCAGTTCTTC. Translated: CASSWERGSNNEQFF.